This T cell receptor (beta chain) was recorded in a study of T cell responses to AZD1222 COVID-19 vaccine. Concerning this clone itself: Its antigen remains unidentified.

The CDR3 runs to 13 residues. In germline, CDR1 is KGHSH, CDR2 LQKENI. The V and J ends lost 8 bases and 1 base respectively, with 11 bases between them. General study results and limits: Donors, mostly white British, included more females; clonal diversity was possibly underestimated. Nearly half of spike-specific TCRs reportedly target unmutated variant regions. Repertoires were obtained solely post-peak T cell response. Among those given AZD1222, only six were seropositive at baseline.

The assay was immunoSEQ multiplex PCR, and TCRdb's table has in-frame clones only and misses some. The table has over 100,000 clones, roughly 84% seen once. This clonotype was sampled from an adult in good health. This sample comprised peripheral blood, obtained on day 0 of AZD1222 vaccination. V usage is TRBV18 and J usage is TRBJ1-2; D is unresolved. The CDR3 region has the DNA TGTGCCAGCCCAAGTCCGGGTAACTATGGCTACACCTTC. Translated, it gives CASPSPGNYGYTF.